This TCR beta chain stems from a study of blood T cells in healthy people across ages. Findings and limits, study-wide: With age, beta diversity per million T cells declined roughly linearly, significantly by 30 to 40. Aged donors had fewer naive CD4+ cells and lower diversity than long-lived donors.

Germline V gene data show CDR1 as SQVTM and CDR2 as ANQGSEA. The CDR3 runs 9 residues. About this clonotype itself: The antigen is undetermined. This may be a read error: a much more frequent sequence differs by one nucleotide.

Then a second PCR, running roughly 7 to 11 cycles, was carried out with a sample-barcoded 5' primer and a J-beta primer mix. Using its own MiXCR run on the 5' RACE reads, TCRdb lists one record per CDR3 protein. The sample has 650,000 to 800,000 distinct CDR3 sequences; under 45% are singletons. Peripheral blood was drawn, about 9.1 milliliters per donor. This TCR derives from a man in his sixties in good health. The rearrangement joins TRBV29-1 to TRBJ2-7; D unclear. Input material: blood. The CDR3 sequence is CGVVHEQYF. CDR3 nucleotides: TGCGGCGTGGTCCACGAGCAGTACTTC.